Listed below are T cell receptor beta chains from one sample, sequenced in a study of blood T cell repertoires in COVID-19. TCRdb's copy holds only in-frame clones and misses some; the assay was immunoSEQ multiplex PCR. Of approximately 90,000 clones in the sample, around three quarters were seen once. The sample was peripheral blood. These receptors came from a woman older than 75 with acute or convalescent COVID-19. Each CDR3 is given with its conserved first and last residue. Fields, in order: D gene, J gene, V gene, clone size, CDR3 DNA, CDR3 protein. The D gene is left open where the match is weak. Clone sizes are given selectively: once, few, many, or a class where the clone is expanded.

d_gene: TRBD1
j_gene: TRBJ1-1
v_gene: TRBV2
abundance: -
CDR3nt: TGTGCCAGCAGCGAAAGAGGGGCAGGGGGCACTGAAGCTTTCTTT
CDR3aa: CASSERGAGGTEAFF

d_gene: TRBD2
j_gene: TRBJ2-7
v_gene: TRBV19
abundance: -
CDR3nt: TGTGCCAGTAGTATCCCCGGGGAGGGCTACGAGCAGTACTTC
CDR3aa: CASSIPGEGYEQYF

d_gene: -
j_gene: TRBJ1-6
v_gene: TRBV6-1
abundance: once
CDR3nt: TGTGCCAGCAGTGAAGGAGCCGGGTGGGATAATTCACCCCTCCACTTT
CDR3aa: CASSEGAGWDNSPLHF

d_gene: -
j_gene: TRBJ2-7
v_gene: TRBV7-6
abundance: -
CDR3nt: TGTGCCAGATCACCACAGGGACTAAGCTCCTACGAGCAGTACTTC
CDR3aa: CARSPQGLSSYEQYF

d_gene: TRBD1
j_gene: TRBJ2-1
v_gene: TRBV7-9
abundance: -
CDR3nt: TGTGCCAGCAGCTTGCCGGGACAGGGGAACAATGAGCAGTTCTTC
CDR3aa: CASSLPGQGNNEQFF

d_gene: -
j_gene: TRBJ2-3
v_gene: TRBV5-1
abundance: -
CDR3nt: TGCGCCAGCAGCCGTGGGAGCTCTCTCACAGATACGCAGTATTTT
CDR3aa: CASSRGSSLTDTQYF

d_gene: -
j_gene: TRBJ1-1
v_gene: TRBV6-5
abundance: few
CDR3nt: TGTGCCAGCAGTCAGGGGACACTTGGGAACACTGAAGCTTTCTTT
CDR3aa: CASSQGTLGNTEAFF

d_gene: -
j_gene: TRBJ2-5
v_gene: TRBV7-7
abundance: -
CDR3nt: TGTGCCAGCAGCTTAGATGCGGGGACAGTGGCCAAAGAGACCCAGTACTTC
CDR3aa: CASSLDAGTVAKETQYF

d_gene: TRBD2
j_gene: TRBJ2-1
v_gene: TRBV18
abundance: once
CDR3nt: TGTGCCAGCTCAGCCAGACTAGCGGGGGGTTACAATGAGCAGTTCTTC
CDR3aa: CASSARLAGGYNEQFF

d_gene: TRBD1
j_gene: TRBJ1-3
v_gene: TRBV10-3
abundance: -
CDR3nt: TGTGCCATCAGGGGGGGACAGGGATCTTCTGGAAACACCATATATTTT
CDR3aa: CAIRGGQGSSGNTIYF

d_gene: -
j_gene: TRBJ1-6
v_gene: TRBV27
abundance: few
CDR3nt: TGTGCCAGCAGTTTCAGGGTCGCGGCGAGCTCCTATAATTCACCCCTCCACTTT
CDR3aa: CASSFRVAASSYNSPLHF

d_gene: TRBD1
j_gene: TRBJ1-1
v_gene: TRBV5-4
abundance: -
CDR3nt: TGTGCCAGCGAAGACAGGGGGAAGTATAACACTGAAGCTTTCTTT
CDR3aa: CASEDRGKYNTEAFF

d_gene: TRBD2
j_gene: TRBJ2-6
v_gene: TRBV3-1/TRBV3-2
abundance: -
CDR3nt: TGTGCCAGCAGCCTCCGGGAGGTGGGGGCCAACGTCCTGACTTTC
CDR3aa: CASSLREVGANVLTF

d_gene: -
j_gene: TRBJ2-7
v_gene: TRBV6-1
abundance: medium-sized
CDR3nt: TGTGCCAGCAGTGAAGGAGAGGGTGGCTACGAGCAGTACTTC
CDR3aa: CASSEGEGGYEQYF

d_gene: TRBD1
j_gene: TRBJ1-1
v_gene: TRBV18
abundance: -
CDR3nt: TGTGCCAGCTCACCACGACAGGGAGGCAACACTGAAGCTTTCTTT
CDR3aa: CASSPRQGGNTEAFF

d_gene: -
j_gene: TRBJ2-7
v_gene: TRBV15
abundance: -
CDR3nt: TGTGCCACCAGCAGAGGACGGGACATCACCTACGAGCAGTACTTC
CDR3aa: CATSRGRDITYEQYF

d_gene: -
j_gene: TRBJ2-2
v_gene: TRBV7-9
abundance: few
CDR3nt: TGTGCCAGCAGAGAGGTTTCGTACACCGGGGAGCTGTTTTTT
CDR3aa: CASREVSYTGELFF

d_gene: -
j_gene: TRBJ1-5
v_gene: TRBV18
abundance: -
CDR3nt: TGTGCCAGCTCACCACGACACCCTAGCAATCAGCCCCAGCATTTT
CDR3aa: CASSPRHPSNQPQHF

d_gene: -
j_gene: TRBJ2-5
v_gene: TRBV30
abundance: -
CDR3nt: TGTGCCTGGAGTACCCAAGGGAGCTCCCAAGAGACCCAGTACTTC
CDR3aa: CAWSTQGSSQETQYF

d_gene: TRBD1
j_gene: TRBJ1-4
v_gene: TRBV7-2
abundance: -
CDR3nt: TGTGCCAGCAGCGCCCAGGGGGGCAATGAAAAACTGTTTTTT
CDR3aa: CASSAQGGNEKLFF

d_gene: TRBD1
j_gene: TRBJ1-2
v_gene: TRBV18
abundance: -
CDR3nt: TGTGCCAGCTCACCAGGACAGGGCCTATACTATGGCTACACCTTC
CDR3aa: CASSPGQGLYYGYTF

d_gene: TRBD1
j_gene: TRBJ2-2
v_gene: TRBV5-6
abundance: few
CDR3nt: TGTGCCAGCAGCAGCCTGGGACAGGCGGCCGGGGAGCTGTTTTTT
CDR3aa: CASSSLGQAAGELFF

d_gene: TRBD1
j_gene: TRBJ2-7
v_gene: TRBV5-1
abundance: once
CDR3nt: TGCGCCAGCAGCGGCCGGGACAGGGCCTACGAGCAGTACTTC
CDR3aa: CASSGRDRAYEQYF

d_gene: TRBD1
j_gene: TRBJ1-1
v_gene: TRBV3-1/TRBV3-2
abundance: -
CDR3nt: TGTGCCAGCAGCCAACAGGCAGGGGGCACTGAAGCTTTCTTT
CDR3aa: CASSQQAGGTEAFF

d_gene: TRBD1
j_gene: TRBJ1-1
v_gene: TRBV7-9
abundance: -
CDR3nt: TGTGCCAGCAGTTCGCAAACAGGGGGGGCTGAAGCTTTCTTT
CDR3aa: CASSSQTGGAEAFF

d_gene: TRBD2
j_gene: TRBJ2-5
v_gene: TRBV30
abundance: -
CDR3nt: TGTGCCTCTAGCGGGGGCCACCAGTGGTACCAAGAGACCCAGTACTTC
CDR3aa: CASSGGHQWYQETQYF

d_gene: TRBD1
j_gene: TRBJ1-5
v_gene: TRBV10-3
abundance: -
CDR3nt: TGTGCCATCAGCCGGACAGGGCCGACCCTTCCCGATTATAGCAATCAGCCCCAGCATTTT
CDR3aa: CAISRTGPTLPDYSNQPQHF

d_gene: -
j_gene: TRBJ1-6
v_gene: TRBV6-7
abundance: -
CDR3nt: TGTGCCAGCAAGGGACTTCGGGAACGGGCATATAATTCACCCCTCCACTTT
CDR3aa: CASKGLRERAYNSPLHF

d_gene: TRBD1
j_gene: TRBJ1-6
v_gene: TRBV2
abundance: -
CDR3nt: TGTGCCAGAGACACCGGGACAGCTAATTCACCCCTCCACTTT
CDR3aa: CARDTGTANSPLHF

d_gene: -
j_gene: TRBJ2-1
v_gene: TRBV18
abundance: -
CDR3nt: TGTGCCAGCTCACCAAGAAGTAGAGAGTCTGAGCAGTTCTTC
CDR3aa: CASSPRSRESEQFF

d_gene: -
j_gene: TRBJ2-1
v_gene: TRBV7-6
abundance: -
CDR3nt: TGTGCCAGCAGCTTCGGTGGGGGGTTCTCCTACAATGAGCAGTTCTTC
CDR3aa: CASSFGGGFSYNEQFF

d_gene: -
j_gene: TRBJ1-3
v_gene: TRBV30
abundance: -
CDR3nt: TGTGCCTGGAGGCAGGGTATTACTGGAAACACCATATATTTT
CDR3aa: CAWRQGITGNTIYF

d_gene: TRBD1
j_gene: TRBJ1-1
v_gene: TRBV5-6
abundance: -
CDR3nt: TGTGCCAGCAGCCCTGCCCCAAGGGGGCTCGACACTGAAGCTTTCTTT
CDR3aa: CASSPAPRGLDTEAFF

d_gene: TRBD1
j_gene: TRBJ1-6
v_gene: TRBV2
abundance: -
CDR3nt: TGTGCCAGCAGAACCGGGACAGGACATTCGTCCCTCCACTTT
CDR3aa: CASRTGTGHSSLHF

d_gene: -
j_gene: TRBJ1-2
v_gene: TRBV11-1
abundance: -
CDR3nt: TGTGCCAGCAGCAAACCGCCAGGCTATGGCTACACCTTC
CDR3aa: CASSKPPGYGYTF

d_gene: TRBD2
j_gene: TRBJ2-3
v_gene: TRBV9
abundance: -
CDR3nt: TGTGCCAGCAGCTTCGGGGTACTAGCGGGCACAGATACGCAGTATTTT
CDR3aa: CASSFGVLAGTDTQYF

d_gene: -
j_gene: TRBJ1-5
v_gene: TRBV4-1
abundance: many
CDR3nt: TGCGCCAGCAGCCAAGAAGTGGTGGGGGGGATCAATCAGCCCCAGCATTTT
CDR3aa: CASSQEVVGGINQPQHF

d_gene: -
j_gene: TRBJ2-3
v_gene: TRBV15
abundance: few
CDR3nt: TGTGCCACCAGCAGAGGGTTAGCGGCAAGCAAAGGTACGCAGTATTTT
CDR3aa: CATSRGLAASKGTQYF

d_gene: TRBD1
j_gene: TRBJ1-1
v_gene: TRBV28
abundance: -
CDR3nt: TGTGCCAGCAGAAAAACCGGGACAGGGGAACCTGAAGCTTTCTTT
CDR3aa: CASRKTGTGEPEAFF

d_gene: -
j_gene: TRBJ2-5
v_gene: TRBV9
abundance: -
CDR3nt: TGTGCCAGCAGTTCTCAGGGTTCAGTGACCCAGTACTTC
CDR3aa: CASSSQGSVTQYF

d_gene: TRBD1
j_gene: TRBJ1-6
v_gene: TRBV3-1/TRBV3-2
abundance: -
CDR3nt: TGTGCCAGCAGCCAAGCGAGGACAGGGGGTTTCCCCCTCCACTTT
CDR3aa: CASSQARTGGFPLHF

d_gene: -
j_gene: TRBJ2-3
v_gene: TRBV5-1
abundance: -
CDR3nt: TGCGCCAGCAGCCCGCAAACAGCTTTCACAGATACGCAGTATTTT
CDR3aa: CASSPQTAFTDTQYF

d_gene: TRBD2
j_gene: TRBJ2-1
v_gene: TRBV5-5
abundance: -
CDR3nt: TGTGCCAGCAGCTCGACCGGGACTAGAAGGGTTCATGAGCAGTTCTTC
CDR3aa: CASSSTGTRRVHEQFF

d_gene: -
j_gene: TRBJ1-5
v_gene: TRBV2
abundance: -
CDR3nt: TGTGCCAGCAGTGAATGGGCAGGCAATCAGCCCCAGCATTTT
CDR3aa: CASSEWAGNQPQHF

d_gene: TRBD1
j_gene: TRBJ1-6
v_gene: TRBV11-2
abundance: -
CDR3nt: TGTGCCAGCAGCAGTACGACAGGGCGTTCCTATAATTCACCCCTCCACTTT
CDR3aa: CASSSTTGRSYNSPLHF

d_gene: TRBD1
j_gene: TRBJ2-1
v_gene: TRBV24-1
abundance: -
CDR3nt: TGTGCCACCAGTGATCCACAGGGGGACTGGAATGAGCAGTTCTTC
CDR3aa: CATSDPQGDWNEQFF

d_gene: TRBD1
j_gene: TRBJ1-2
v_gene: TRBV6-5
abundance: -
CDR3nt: TGTGCCAGCAGTTACTCACCCCTAACAGGGGACTATGGCTACACCTTC
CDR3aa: CASSYSPLTGDYGYTF

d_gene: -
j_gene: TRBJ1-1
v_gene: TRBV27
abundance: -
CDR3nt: TGTGCCAGCAGGGCGGGACTCAGGAACACTGAAGCTTTCTTT
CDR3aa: CASRAGLRNTEAFF

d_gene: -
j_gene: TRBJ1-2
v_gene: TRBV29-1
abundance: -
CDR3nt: TGCAGCGTTGAAGGGTTAGAGGAATACGGTGGTGGCTACACCTTC
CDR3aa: CSVEGLEEYGGGYTF

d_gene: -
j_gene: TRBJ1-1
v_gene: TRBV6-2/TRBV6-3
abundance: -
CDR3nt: TGTGCCAGCAGTTACTCCTTCCAGGGCGGCGGTGAAGCTTTCTTT
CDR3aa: CASSYSFQGGGEAFF

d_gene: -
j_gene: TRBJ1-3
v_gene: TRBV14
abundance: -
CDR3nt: TGTGCCAGCAGCCCTGGGGGCAGGGTATCTGGAAACACCATATATTTT
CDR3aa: CASSPGGRVSGNTIYF

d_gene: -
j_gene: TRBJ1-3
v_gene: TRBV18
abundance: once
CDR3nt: TGTGCCAGCTCAGGGAGCTCTGGAAACACCATATATTTT
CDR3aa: CASSGSSGNTIYF

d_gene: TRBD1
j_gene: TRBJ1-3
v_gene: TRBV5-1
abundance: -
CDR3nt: TGCGCCAGCAGCTTGACGCCGCAGGGGGCTGTTGGAAACACCATATATTTT
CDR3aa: CASSLTPQGAVGNTIYF

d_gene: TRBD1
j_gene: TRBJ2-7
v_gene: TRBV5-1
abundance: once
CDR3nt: TGCGCCAGCAGCTTGGGCAGGGGGAACCGCTACGAGCAGTACTTC
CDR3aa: CASSLGRGNRYEQYF

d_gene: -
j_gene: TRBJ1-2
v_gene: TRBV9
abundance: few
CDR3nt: TGTGCCAGCAGCCCCCAATTAGGGACTGCTTATGGCTACACCTTC
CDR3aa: CASSPQLGTAYGYTF

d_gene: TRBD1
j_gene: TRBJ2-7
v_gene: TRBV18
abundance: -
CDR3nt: TGTGCCAGCTCAGCCGGGACAGGGACATCCTACGAGCAGTACTTC
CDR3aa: CASSAGTGTSYEQYF

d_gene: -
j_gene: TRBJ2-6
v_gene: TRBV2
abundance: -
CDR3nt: TGTGCCAGCAGTGGACTGAACTCTGGGGCCAACGTCCTGACTTTC
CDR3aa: CASSGLNSGANVLTF

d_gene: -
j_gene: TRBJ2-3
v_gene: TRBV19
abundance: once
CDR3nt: TGTGCCAGTAGTACTAGTATTTCAGCTGATACGCAGTATTTT
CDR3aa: CASSTSISADTQYF

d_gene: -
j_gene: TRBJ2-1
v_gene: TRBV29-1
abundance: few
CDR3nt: TGCAGCGTTGGAACATTCTCCTACAATGAGCAGTTCTTC
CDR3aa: CSVGTFSYNEQFF